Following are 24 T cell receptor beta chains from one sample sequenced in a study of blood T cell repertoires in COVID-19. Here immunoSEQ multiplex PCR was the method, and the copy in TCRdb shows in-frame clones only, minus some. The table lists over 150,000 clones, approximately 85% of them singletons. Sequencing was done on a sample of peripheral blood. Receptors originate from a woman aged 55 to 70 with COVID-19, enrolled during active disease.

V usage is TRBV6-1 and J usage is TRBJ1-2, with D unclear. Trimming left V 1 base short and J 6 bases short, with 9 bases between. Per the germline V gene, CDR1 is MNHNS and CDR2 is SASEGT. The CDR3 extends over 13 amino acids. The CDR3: CASSEESFNGYTF. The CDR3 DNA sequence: TGTGCCAGCAGTGAAGAGAGTTTTAATGGCTACACCTTC.

The CDR3 bases are TGTGCCAGCAGCCCCGGGGGAGTTAATGAAAAACTGTTTTTT. Its protein is CASSPGGVNEKLFF. The chain joins TRBV6-5 to TRBJ1-4, with a tentative D call TRBD1 (5 bases). The CDR3 runs to 14 residues. Deletions cut 6 bases from V and 4 bases from J, with 12 bases between. The V gene's germline CDR1 is MNHEY and CDR2 SVGAGI.

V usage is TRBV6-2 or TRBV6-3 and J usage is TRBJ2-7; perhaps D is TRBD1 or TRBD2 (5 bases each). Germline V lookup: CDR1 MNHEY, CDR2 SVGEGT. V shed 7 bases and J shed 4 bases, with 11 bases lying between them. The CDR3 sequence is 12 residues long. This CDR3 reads CASTPGLYEQYV. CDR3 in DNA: TGTGCCAGCACCCCGGGGCTTTACGAGCAGTACGTC.

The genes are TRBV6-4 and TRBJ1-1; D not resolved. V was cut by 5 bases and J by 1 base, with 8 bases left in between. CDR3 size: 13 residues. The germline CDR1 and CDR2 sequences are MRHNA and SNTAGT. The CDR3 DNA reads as TGTGCCAGCAGTAGGGAGAAGAACACTGAAGCTTTCTTT. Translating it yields CASSREKNTEAFF.

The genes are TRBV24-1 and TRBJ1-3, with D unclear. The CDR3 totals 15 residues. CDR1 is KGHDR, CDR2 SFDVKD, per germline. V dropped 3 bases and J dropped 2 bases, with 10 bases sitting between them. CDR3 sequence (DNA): TGTGCCACCAGTGATCCTAAACAGACTGGAAACACCATATATTTT. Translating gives CATSDPKQTGNTIYF.

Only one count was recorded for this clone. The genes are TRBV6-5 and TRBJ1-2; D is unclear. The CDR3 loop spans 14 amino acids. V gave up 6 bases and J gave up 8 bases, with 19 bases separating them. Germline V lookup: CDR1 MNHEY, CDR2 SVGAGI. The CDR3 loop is CASSSPRRSYGYTF. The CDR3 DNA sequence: TGTGCCAGCAGCTCCCCGAGGAGGTCATACGGCTACACCTTC.

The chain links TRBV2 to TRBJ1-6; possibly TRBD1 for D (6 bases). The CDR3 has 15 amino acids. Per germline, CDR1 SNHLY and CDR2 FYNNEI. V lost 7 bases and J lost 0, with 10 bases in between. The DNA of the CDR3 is TGTGCCAGCAAGGGGGAAAGCTCCTATAATTCACCCCTCCACTTT. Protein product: CASKGESSYNSPLHF.

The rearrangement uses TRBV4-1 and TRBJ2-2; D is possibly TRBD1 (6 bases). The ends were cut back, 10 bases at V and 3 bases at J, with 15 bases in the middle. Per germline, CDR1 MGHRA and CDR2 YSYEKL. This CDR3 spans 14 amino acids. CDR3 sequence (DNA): TGCGCCACACAGGGTCTAGTTGACACCGGGGAGCTGTTTTTT. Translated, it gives CATQGLVDTGELFF.

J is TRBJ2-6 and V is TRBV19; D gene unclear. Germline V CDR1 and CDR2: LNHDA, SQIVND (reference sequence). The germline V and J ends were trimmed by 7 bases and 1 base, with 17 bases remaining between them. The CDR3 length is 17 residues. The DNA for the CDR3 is TGTGCCAGTACCCCAGGTCTCGCACCATCTGGGGCCAACGTCCTGACTTTC. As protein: CASTPGLAPSGANVLTF.

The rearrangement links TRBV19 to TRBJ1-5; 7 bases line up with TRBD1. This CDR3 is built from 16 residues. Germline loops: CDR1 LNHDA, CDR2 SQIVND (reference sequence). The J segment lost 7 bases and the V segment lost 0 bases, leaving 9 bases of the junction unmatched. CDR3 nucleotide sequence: TGTGCCAGTAGTATAGATAGGGGGCCGTCTAGGCAGCCCCAGCATTTT. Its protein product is CASSIDRGPSRQPQHF.

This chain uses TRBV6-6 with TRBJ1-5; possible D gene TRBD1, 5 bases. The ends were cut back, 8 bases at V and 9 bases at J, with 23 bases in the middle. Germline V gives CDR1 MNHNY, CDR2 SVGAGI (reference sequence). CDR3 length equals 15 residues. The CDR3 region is CASGGSIGGLGPQHF. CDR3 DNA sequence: TGTGCCAGCGGGGGGTCTATAGGCGGCCTCGGGCCCCAGCATTTT.

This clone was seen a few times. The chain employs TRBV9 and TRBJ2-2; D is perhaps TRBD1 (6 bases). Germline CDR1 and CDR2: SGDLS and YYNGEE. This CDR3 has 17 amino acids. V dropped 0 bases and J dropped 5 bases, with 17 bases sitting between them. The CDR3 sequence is CASSVGLRAGETGELFF. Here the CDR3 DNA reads TGTGCCAGCAGCGTAGGACTAAGGGCAGGGGAAACCGGGGAGCTGTTTTTT.

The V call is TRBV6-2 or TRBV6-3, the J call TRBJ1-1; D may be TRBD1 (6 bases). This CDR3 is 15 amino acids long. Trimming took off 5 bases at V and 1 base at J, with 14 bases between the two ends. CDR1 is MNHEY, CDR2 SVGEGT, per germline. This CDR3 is CASSKPGGPNTEAFF. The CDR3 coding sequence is TGTGCCAGCAGTAAGCCGGGGGGCCCGAACACTGAAGCTTTCTTT.

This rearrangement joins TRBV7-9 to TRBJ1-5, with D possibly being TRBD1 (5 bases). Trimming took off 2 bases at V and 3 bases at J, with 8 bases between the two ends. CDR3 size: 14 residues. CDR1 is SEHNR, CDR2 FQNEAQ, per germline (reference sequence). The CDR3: CASSLLTDNQPQHF. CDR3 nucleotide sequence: TGTGCCAGCAGCTTATTGACAGACAATCAGCCCCAGCATTTT. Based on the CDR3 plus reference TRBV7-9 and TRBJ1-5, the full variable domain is DTGVSQNPRHKITKRGQNVTFRCDPISEHNRLYWYRQTLGQGPEFLTYFQNEAQLEKSRLLSDRFSAERPKGSFSTLEIQRTEQGDSAMYLCASSLLTDNQPQHFGDGTRLSIL.

The CDR3 spells CASLPGQYNSPLHF. CDR3 bases: TGTGCCAGCCTCCCGGGACAGTATAATTCACCCCTCCACTTT. The genes are TRBV11-2 and TRBJ1-6; 7 bases agree with TRBD1. The CDR3 is 14 residues long. With V trimmed by 8 bases and J by 4 bases, 5 bases remained unmatched. In germline, CDR1 is SGHAT, CDR2 FQNNGV.

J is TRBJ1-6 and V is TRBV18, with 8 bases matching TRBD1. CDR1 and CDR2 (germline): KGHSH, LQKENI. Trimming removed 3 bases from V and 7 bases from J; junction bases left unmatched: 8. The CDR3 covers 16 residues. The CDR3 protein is CASSPRTGTGNSPLHF. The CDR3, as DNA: TGTGCCAGCTCACCTCGAACCGGGACAGGAAATTCACCCCTCCACTTT.

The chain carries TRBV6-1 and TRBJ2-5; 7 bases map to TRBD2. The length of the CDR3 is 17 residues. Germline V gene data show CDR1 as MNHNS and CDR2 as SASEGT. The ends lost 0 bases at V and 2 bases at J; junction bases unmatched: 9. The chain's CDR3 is CASSEAHGLAVQETQYF. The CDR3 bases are TGTGCCAGCAGTGAAGCGCACGGGCTAGCGGTTCAAGAGACCCAGTACTTC.

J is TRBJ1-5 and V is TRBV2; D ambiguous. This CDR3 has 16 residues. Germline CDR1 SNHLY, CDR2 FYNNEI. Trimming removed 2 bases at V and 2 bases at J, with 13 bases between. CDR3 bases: TGTGCCAGCAGTGAATCCTGGGCAGGCGGCAATCAGCCCCAGCATTTT. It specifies CASSESWAGGNQPQHF.

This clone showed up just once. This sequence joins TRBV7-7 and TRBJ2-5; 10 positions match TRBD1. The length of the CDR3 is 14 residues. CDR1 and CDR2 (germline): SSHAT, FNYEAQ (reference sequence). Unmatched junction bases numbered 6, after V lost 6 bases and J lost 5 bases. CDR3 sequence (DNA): TGTGCCAGCAGTCGCGACAGGGGGCTGGAGACCCAGTACTTC. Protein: CASSRDRGLETQYF.

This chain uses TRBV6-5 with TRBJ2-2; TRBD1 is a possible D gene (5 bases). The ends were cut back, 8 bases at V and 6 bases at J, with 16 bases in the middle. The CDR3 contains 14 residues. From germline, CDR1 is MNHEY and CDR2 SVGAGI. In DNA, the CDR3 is TGTGCCAGCGGGCGCCTCAGGGATTCCGGGGAGCTGTTTTTT. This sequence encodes CASGRLRDSGELFF.

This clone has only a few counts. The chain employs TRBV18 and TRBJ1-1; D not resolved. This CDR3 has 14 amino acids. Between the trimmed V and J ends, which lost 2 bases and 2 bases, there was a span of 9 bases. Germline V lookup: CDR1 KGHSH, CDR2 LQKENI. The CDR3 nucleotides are TGTGCCAGCTCACCAATCACGAGAAACACTGAAGCTTTCTTT. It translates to CASSPITRNTEAFF.

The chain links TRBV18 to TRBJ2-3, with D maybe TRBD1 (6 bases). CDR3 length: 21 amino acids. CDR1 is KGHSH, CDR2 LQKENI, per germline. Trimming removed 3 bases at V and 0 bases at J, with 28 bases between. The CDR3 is CASSPPSLTGIYRISTDTQYF. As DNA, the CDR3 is TGTGCCAGCTCACCGCCATCCTTGACAGGAATTTACCGGATTAGCACAGATACGCAGTATTTT.

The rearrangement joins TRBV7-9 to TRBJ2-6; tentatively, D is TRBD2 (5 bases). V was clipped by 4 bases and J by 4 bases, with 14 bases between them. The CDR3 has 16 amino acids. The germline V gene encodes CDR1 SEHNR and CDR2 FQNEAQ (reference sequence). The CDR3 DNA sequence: TGTGCCAGCAGCTCCCCGGCGGGTCCCGGGGCCAACGTCCTGACTTTC. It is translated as CASSSPAGPGANVLTF.

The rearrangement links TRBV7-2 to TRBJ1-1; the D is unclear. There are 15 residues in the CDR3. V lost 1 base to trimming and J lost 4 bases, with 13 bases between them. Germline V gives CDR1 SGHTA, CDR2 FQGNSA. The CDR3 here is CASSLGPGRATEAFF. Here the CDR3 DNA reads TGTGCCAGCAGCTTAGGACCTGGGAGGGCCACTGAAGCTTTCTTT. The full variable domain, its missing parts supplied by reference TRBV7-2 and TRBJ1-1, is GAGVSQSPSNKVTEKGKDVELRCDPISGHTALYWYRQSLGQGLEFLIYFQGNSAPDKSGLPSDRFSAERTGGSVSTLTIQRTQQEDSAVYLCASSLGPGRATEAFFGQGTRLTVV.